The entry that follows covers one T cell receptor (beta chain) sequence. What it binds is not known. The data were taken from a study of shared clonotypes between healthy human individuals. Study-level results: Exclusively blood specimens were collected; tissue repertoires likely differ. Owing to a small donor count, the genetic and exposure-history diversity represented was limited.

The naive CD8 fraction comprised CD45RO-negative cells positively selected for CCR7 and excluded terminally differentiated effector memory CD45RA+ cells. Sorted-subset replicate PCR reactions were performed with about 190 ng DNA, corresponding to roughly 31,000 T cell genomes. Sequencing used immunoSEQ multiplex PCR; TCRdb keeps in-frame clones, though not all of them. The profile covers fewer than 1 million clones, with about 96% appearing a single time and less than 0.3% taken by the ten largest. Germline lookup yields CDR1 MGHRA and CDR2 YSYEKL. This CDR3 is built from 15 residues. Trimming at V came to 3 bases and at J to 4 bases, leaving 8 bases not matched to a gene.

Sequenced sample: naive CD8+ T cells sorted from blood. This TCR came from a man under 40 in good health. This chain uses TRBV4-1 with TRBJ2-7; 8 bases are a match to TRBD2. The CDR3 DNA is TGCGCCAGCAGCCAGGCGAGCGGGGGAATTTACGAGCAGTACTTC. Amino acids: CASSQASGGIYEQYF.